Presented here are 4 T cell receptor beta chains from one specimen sequenced in a study of blood T cell repertoires in COVID-19. Sequenced by immunoSEQ multiplex PCR; TCRdb stores in-frame clones only, minus some. The profile covers around 130,000 clones, with 77% appearing a single time and around 18% taken by the ten largest. The sequencing sample was made of peripheral blood. The receptors shown here come from a man older than 75 with acute or convalescent COVID-19.

The chain combines TRBV6-6 with TRBJ1-6, with D maybe TRBD1 (6 bases). The CDR3 totals 16 residues. V lost 2 bases and J 1 base, leaving 9 bases between the germline ends. Germline CDR1 MNHNY, CDR2 SVGAGI (reference sequence). CDR3 sequence: CASSYVQGSYNSPLHF. The CDR3 DNA reads as TGTGCCAGCAGTTACGTTCAGGGGTCCTATAATTCACCCCTCCACTTT.

The chain carries TRBV3-1 (or the pseudogene TRBV3-2) and TRBJ1-3, with D maybe TRBD1 (5 bases). The CDR3 runs 16 residues. Germline-derived CDR1 and CDR2 are LGHDT and YNNKEL (reference sequence). V lost 5 bases to trimming and J lost 0 bases, with 14 bases between them. The CDR3 bases are TGTGCCAGCAGCACGGGGGGGGACCACTCTGGAAACACCATATATTTT. Translation: CASSTGGDHSGNTIYF.

V is TRBV5-4 and J is TRBJ1-1; TRBD1 might be the D (6 bases). Germline loops: CDR1 SGHNT, CDR2 YYREEE (reference sequence). The CDR3 runs to 13 residues. Trimming cost V 2 bases and J 7 bases, with 12 bases left between them. This CDR3 is CASSLLTGREAFF. The DNA of the CDR3 is TGTGCCAGCAGCTTATTAACAGGGCGTGAAGCTTTCTTT. Looking up the rest from reference TRBV5-4 and TRBJ1-1 gives the full variable domain: ETGVTQSPTHLIKTRGQQVTLRCSSQSGHNTVSWYQQALGQGPQFIFQYYREEENGRGNFPPRFSGLQFPNYSSELNVNALELDDSALYLCASSLLTGREAFFGQGTRLTVV.

This clone was observed a handful of times. CDR3: CASSQERDQPQHF. CDR3 DNA: TGCGCCAGCAGCCAAGAGCGGGATCAGCCCCAGCATTTT. The chain is built from TRBV4-1 and TRBJ1-5; D call uncertain. The ends were cut back, 0 bases at V and 5 bases at J, with 5 bases in the middle. The germline V gene has CDR1 MGHRA and CDR2 YSYEKL. This CDR3 contains 13 residues.